These 20 T cell receptor beta chains share one sample of origin, sequenced in a study of shared clonotypes between healthy human individuals. TCRdb keeps only in-frame clones here, not all; method: immunoSEQ multiplex PCR. This sample has millions of clones, with 95% found just once. The sequencing sample was made of naive CD4+ T cells sorted from blood. Documented subset: CD45RA+ positively selected. The receptors here all came from a man between 18 and 35 years old in good health.

The chain recombines TRBV6-1 with TRBJ1-3; no clear D gene. The CDR3 consists of 17 residues. V lost 3 bases and J 3 bases, leaving 18 bases between the germline ends. Germline V gives CDR1 MNHNS, CDR2 SASEGT. The CDR3 protein is CASSDTQTGLYGNTIYF. The DNA of the CDR3 is TGTGCCAGCAGTGACACTCAGACGGGCCTCTATGGAAACACCATATATTTT.

The gene calls are TRBV6-1 and TRBJ1-2; D possibly corresponds to TRBD1 (6 bases). The CDR3 spans 15 residues. V gave up 5 bases and J gave up 3 bases, with 16 bases separating them. CDR1 is MNHNS, CDR2 SASEGT, per germline. CDR3 sequence (DNA): TGTGCCAGCAGTTCCGTGGGGGCCCTCCACTATGGCTACACCTTC. It specifies CASSSVGALHYGYTF.

In the case of this clone: Possible read error: a much larger clone is one base away. Distinct nucleotide sequences in the sample also encode this CDR3. The rearrangement joins TRBV7-2 to TRBJ1-1; D gene uncertain. This CDR3 comprises 13 residues. Germline loops: CDR1 SGHTA, CDR2 FQGNSA. V shed 2 bases and J shed 1 base, with 5 bases lying between them. CDR3 sequence: CASSLSGNTEAFF. DNA for the CDR3: TGTGCCAGCAGCTTATCAGGGAACACTGAAGCTTTCTTT.

This chain joins TRBV10-1 and TRBJ2-3; possibly TRBD2 for D (6 bases). The CDR3 has 16 amino acids. V was trimmed by 3 bases and J by 4 bases, leaving 17 bases between them. Germline CDR1 and CDR2: WNHNN and SYGVQD (reference sequence). CDR3 amino acids: CASSDGGARMADTQYF. CDR3 bases: TGCGCCAGCAGTGACGGCGGGGCCCGGATGGCAGATACGCAGTATTTT.

The V and J genes are TRBV12-5 and TRBJ2-7; no reliable D call. CDR3 size: 15 residues. The germline gives CDR1 LGHNT, CDR2 FRNRAP. Trimming left V 5 bases short and J 2 bases short, with 16 bases between. In nucleotides, the CDR3 is TGTGCTAGTGGTAGACCTGGAAAGAGCCCCTACGAGCAGTACTTC. Its translation is CASGRPGKSPYEQYF. Full variable domain (remainder filled in from reference TRBV12-5 and TRBJ2-7): DARVTQTPRHKVTEMGQEVTMRCQPILGHNTVFWYRQTMMQGLELLAYFRNRAPLDDSGMPKDRFSAEMPDATLATLKIQPSEPRDSAVYFCASGRPGKSPYEQYFGPGTRLTVT.

This chain joins TRBV28 and TRBJ2-3, with 8 nucleotides matching TRBD2. V shed 5 bases, J shed 2 bases, and the junction held 3 bases outside the gene matches. The CDR3 extends over 14 amino acids. Germline V gene sequence: CDR1 MDHEN, CDR2 SYDVKM. The CDR3 reads CASSQRGHTDTQYF. The CDR3 DNA reads as TGTGCCAGCAGTCAGCGGGGGCACACAGATACGCAGTATTTT.

V usage is TRBV5-1 and J usage is TRBJ2-1, with D perhaps TRBD1 or TRBD2 (6 bases each). V dropped 4 bases and J dropped 0 bases, with 14 bases sitting between them. Germline V gives CDR1 SGHRS, CDR2 YFSETQ. There are 16 residues in the CDR3. CDR3 amino acids: CASSPEGHRSYNEQFF. CDR3 sequence (DNA): TGCGCCAGCAGCCCGGAGGGACATCGCTCCTACAATGAGCAGTTCTTC.

V and J are TRBV5-1 and TRBJ2-5, with D perhaps matching TRBD2 (6 bases). This CDR3 spans 15 amino acids. The V gene lost 1 base and the J gene lost 2 bases, with 12 bases spanning the gap. CDR1 is SGHRS, CDR2 YFSETQ, per germline. CDR3 DNA sequence: TGCGCCAGCAGCTTGACCGGAGGACTACAAGAGACCCAGTACTTC. Translating it yields CASSLTGGLQETQYF.

The V call is TRBV6-5, the J call TRBJ2-7; TRBD1 aligns across 9 bases. The CDR3 consists of 14 residues. Germline-derived CDR1 and CDR2 are MNHEY and SVGAGI. The junction had 15 bases not matched to a gene; V was cut back by 11 bases and J by 7 bases. CDR3 sequence (DNA): TGTGCCGTGCAGCTGGGACAGGGTAGTTATGAGCAGTACTTC. This gives the protein CAVQLGQGSYEQYF.

The genes are TRBV5-6 and TRBJ1-1; D uncertain. Trimming took off 2 bases at V and 1 base at J, with 6 bases between the two ends. CDR3 length: 13 residues. Germline loops: CDR1 SGHDT, CDR2 YYEEEE. The CDR3 region has the DNA TGTGCCAGCAGCTTCATCGGGAACACTGAAGCTTTCTTT. This translates into CASSFIGNTEAFF.

The chain employs TRBV5-1 and TRBJ2-7; possible D gene TRBD2, 5 bases. This CDR3 has 15 residues. Deletions cut 3 bases from V and 0 bases from J, with 13 bases between. Germline V gives CDR1 SGHRS, CDR2 YFSETQ. CDR3 loop: CASSSLASLSYEQYF. The CDR3 coding sequence is TGCGCCAGCAGCTCTTTAGCGTCCCTCTCCTACGAGCAGTACTTC.

This clone was detected only once. The V call is TRBV2, the J call TRBJ2-1, with 10 bases matching TRBD1. V lost 8 bases and J lost 8; bases outside the gene matches: 9. CDR1 and CDR2 (germline): SNHLY, FYNNEI. There are 14 residues in the CDR3. CDR3 bases: TGTGCCAGCGGTAGACAGGGGGCGTTCGATGAGCAGTTCTTC. This encodes CASGRQGAFDEQFF.

The V and J genes are TRBV15 and TRBJ2-1, with D possibly matching TRBD2 (5 bases). Germline values: CDR1 LNHNV, CDR2 YYDKDF (reference sequence). The CDR3 covers 17 residues. The V end lost 3 bases, the J end lost 8 bases, and 23 bases lay between the germline ends. The CDR3 protein is CATSSRSFRVPGDEQFF. As DNA, the CDR3 is TGTGCCACCAGCAGCCGTTCCTTCCGGGTCCCCGGGGATGAGCAGTTCTTC.

The chain carries TRBV10-3 and TRBJ1-3; D is uncertain. CDR1 and CDR2 from the germline V gene are ENHRY and SYGVKD. V was pared by 0 bases and J by 0 bases, with 6 bases between. This CDR3 has 15 amino acids. The CDR3 coding sequence is TGTGCCATCAGTGAGTCCTGGCGCTCTGGAAACACCATATATTTT. The encoded protein is CAISESWRSGNTIYF.

The chain's CDR3 is CASSLWGHPNNSPLHF. Written as DNA, the CDR3 is TGTGCCAGCAGTTTATGGGGACATCCGAATAATTCACCCCTCCACTTT. The chain carries TRBV27 and TRBJ1-6; a weak D match, TRBD1 (6 bases). The CDR3 is 16 residues long. Germline V gene sequence: CDR1 MNHEY, CDR2 SMNVEV (reference sequence). V was trimmed by 1 base and J by 5 bases, leaving 12 bases between them.

This chain links TRBV27 with TRBJ2-7; D is unclear. Germline-derived CDR1 and CDR2 are MNHEY and SMNVEV (reference sequence). V was pared by 4 bases and J by 4 bases, with 11 bases between. The CDR3 is 13 residues long. CDR3 in amino acids: CASSSWGPYEQYF. CDR3 DNA: TGTGCCAGCAGTTCCTGGGGTCCTTACGAGCAGTACTTC.

This clone was observed once. The chain is built from TRBV7-2 and TRBJ2-3, with 8 positions matching TRBD2. The CDR3 is 15 amino acids. Germline CDR1 reads SGHTA; CDR2 reads FQGNSA. With 5 bases clipped from V and 2 bases from J, the junction kept 6 bases outside the gene matches. CDR3 residues: CASSASGRNTDTQYF. As DNA, the CDR3 is TGTGCCAGCAGCGCCAGCGGGAGAAACACAGATACGCAGTATTTT.

The rearrangement uses TRBV27 and TRBJ1-1, with 10 bases matching TRBD1. The ends lost 2 bases at V and 10 bases at J; junction bases unmatched: 7. The CDR3 consists of 14 residues. CDR1 and CDR2 (germline): MNHEY, SMNVEV (reference sequence). The chain's CDR3 is CASSLGRQGARAFF. As DNA, the CDR3 is TGTGCCAGCAGTTTAGGGAGACAGGGGGCTCGAGCTTTCTTT.

The chain is built from TRBV7-2 and TRBJ2-3; the D gene could be TRBD1 or TRBD2 (6 bases each). CDR3 size: 14 residues. CDR1 SGHTA and CDR2 FQGNSA come from the germline V gene. V was shortened by 5 bases and J by 6 bases, with 15 bases between the two germline ends. CDR3 DNA: TGTGCCAGCAGCCCCGACGGGGGCGGGGATACGCAGTATTTT. This codes for CASSPDGGGDTQYF. Variable domain in full (rest from reference TRBV7-2 and TRBJ2-3): GAGVSQSPSNKVTEKGKDVELRCDPISGHTALYWYRQSLGQGLEFLIYFQGNSAPDKSGLPSDRFSAERTGGSVSTLTIQRTQQEDSAVYLCASSPDGGGDTQYFGPGTRLTVL.

The rearrangement links TRBV5-6 to TRBJ2-2, with TRBD1 as a possible D gene (5 bases). The CDR3 totals 16 residues. The germline gives CDR1 SGHDT, CDR2 YYEEEE. The V end was cut by 4 bases, the J end by 6 bases, with 19 bases between. The CDR3 reads CASSPGAGLAAGELFF. In DNA, the CDR3 is TGTGCCAGCAGCCCTGGGGCAGGGCTGGCTGCCGGGGAGCTGTTTTTT.